The entry below describes one TCR beta chain. Trimming shortened V by 2 bases and J by 9 bases, and 11 bases separated the two germline ends. The CDR3 consists of 13 residues. Germline V gene lookup returns CDR1 LGHNA and CDR2 YNFKEQ. This entry belongs to a study of blood T cell repertoires in COVID-19. Overall study context: Acute and convalescent COVID-19 specimens originated in the United States, Italy and Spain.

In the source study's methods: Using reference gene primer amplification, nucleated cell counts were estimated. Repertoires were generated with immunoSEQ multiplex PCR, while TCRdb's copy carries only in-frame clones and drops some. The V and J calls and clone size were taken over from that table, and D and trimming were inferred from the DNA. The sample records about 100,000 clones, roughly 92% being singletons. The sequence came from a man aged 65 to 79 with acute or convalescent COVID-19. The chain joins TRBV4-2 to TRBJ1-5; D is unresolved. Specimen: peripheral blood. CDR3 coding DNA: TGTGCCAGCAGCCAATTACGGGGAATGCCCCAGCATTTT. It encodes CASSQLRGMPQHF.